These 14 T cell receptor beta chains share one sample of origin, sequenced in a study of regulatory T cells in long-lasting Graves disease. With iRepertoire HTBI primers and Arm-PCR of CDR3 regions, TCR beta libraries were built. From the multiplex PCR reads, TCRdb called clonotypes with MiXCR, one entry per CDR3 protein. The profile shows 350,000 to 450,000 distinct CDR3 sequences, 14% to 15% of them singletons. Time point denoted: newly diagnosed GD, antithyroid drugs for less than 3 months. RNA isolated from PBMCs was used to make the TCR library. The same data also contributed to another study, on T cells in Graves' hyperthyroidism and ophthalmopathy.

Sequences were derived from peripheral blood mononuclear cells (PBMCs), sampled at new diagnosis, from a patient treated with antithyroid drugs. These receptors were taken from a woman between 25 and 40 years old with Graves disease.

This clonotype was recorded once. This sequence may be a read error, since a much larger clone differs from it by one base. The conserved closing phenylalanine or tryptophan is absent in this CDR3, likely reflecting a read error. The V call is TRBV6-2 or TRBV6-3, the J call TRBJ2-3; D is unclear. The CDR3 contains 15 residues. From germline, CDR1 is MNHEY and CDR2 SVGEGT. The V gene lost 0 bases and the J gene lost 5 bases, with 12 bases spanning the gap. The CDR3 is CASSYSPGWGDTQYL. For the CDR3, the DNA is TGTGCCAGCAGTTACTCCCCCGGATGGGGAGATACGCAGTATCTT.

The chain carries TRBV28 and TRBJ1-4; D perhaps matches TRBD1 (6 bases). Germline V lookup: CDR1 MDHEN, CDR2 SYDVKM. The length of the CDR3 is 16 residues. V lost 3 bases and J 5 bases, leaving 16 bases between the germline ends. The CDR3: CASSLDPGALNEKLFF. The CDR3 coding sequence is TGTGCCAGCAGTTTGGACCCGGGGGCCCTGAATGAAAAACTGTTTTTT.

The V and J genes are TRBV12-3 or TRBV12-4 and TRBJ2-1; 7 bases align to TRBD1. CDR3 length: 16 residues. The V segment lost 4 bases and the J segment 4 bases; nucleotides outside the gene matches: 10. The CDR3 reads CASSYSQVGQYNEQFF. The CDR3 coding sequence is TGTGCCAGCAGTTACTCCCAGGTGGGACAGTACAATGAGCAGTTCTTC.

The V and J genes are TRBV12-3 or TRBV12-4 and TRBJ2-7; 10 bases fit TRBD2. V was pared by 4 bases and J by 2 bases, with 5 bases of the junction left unmatched. The CDR3 runs 15 residues. The CDR3 region is CASSSTSGMAYEQYF. The DNA for the CDR3 is TGTGCCAGCAGTTCTACTAGCGGGATGGCCTACGAGCAGTACTTC.

This clonotype was picked up many times. The chain carries TRBV20-1 and TRBJ2-7; 11 nucleotides align to TRBD2. Per germline, CDR1 DFQATT and CDR2 SNEGSKA (reference sequence). After removal of 6 bases from V and 4 bases from J, the junction contained 5 bases not matched to a gene. The CDR3 sequence is 13 residues long. CDR3 sequence reads: CSARTSGYYEQYF. CDR3 nucleotides: TGCAGTGCAAGGACTAGCGGGTATTACGAGCAGTACTTC.

This clonotype was detected ten times or more. The V gene is TRBV20-1, the J gene TRBJ2-3, with D possibly being TRBD1 or TRBD2 (6 bases each). V was clipped by 6 bases and J by 4 bases, with 14 bases between them. The CDR3 length is 13 residues. Germline CDR1 and CDR2: DFQATT and SNEGSKA (reference sequence). CDR3 DNA: TGCAGTGCAAGCCGAGGGGGGTCAGATACGCAGTATTTT. Translated, it gives CSASRGGSDTQYF.

The rearrangement links TRBV19 to TRBJ2-2, with a possible D match to TRBD1 (6 bases). V was cut by 7 bases and J by 6 bases, with 15 bases left in between. The CDR3 contains 14 residues. Germline V gene lookup returns CDR1 LNHDA and CDR2 SQIVND (reference sequence). The CDR3 region has the DNA TGTGCCAGTAATACAGGGCTTCTTGCCGGGGAGCTGTTTTTT. It is translated as CASNTGLLAGELFF. Variable domain in full (rest from reference TRBV19 and TRBJ2-2): DGGITQSPKYLFRKEGQNVTLSCEQNLNHDAMYWYRQDPGQGLRLIYYSQIVNDFQKGDIAEGYSVSREKKESFPLTVTSAQKNPTAFYLCASNTGLLAGELFFGEGSRLTVL.

The table lists this clonotype with a few counts. The V and J genes are TRBV2 and TRBJ1-3; D gene ambiguous. Trimming left V 2 bases short and J 8 bases short, with 13 bases between. The germline V gene encodes CDR1 SNHLY and CDR2 FYNNEI. The length of the CDR3 is 14 residues. The CDR3 loop is CASSEPGSRHTIYF. The CDR3 nucleotides read TGTGCCAGCAGTGAACCGGGGAGCCGGCACACCATATATTTT.

In its sample, this clonotype was seen many times. V usage is TRBV18 and J usage is TRBJ2-3; D possibly uses TRBD1 or TRBD2 (5 bases each). The CDR3 extends over 17 amino acids. V lost 0 bases to trimming and J lost 2 bases, with 15 bases between them. Germline CDR1 KGHSH, CDR2 LQKENI. Written as DNA, the CDR3 is TGTGCCAGCTCACCACCGGGGAGAGGGGCGCACACAGATACGCAGTATTTT. It is translated as CASSPPGRGAHTDTQYF.

This clonotype showed up just a few times. This rearrangement joins TRBV20-1 to TRBJ2-1; D gene uncertain. The length of the CDR3 is 14 residues. The germline V gene encodes CDR1 DFQATT and CDR2 SNEGSKA (reference sequence). V lost 6 bases, J lost 2 bases, and 14 bases lay in between. In nucleotides, the CDR3 is TGCAGTGCGATTCCCATAATGCCCTACAATGAGCAGTTCTTC. It specifies CSAIPIMPYNEQFF.

This clonotype was seen ten or more times. The chain is built from TRBV7-2 and TRBJ2-5; the D gene is possibly TRBD1 (5 bases). This CDR3 region has 15 residues. V dropped 5 bases and J dropped 4 bases, with 17 bases sitting between them. Per the germline V gene, CDR1 is SGHTA and CDR2 is FQGNSA. Here the CDR3 reads CASSPSRRAVETQYF. The DNA of the CDR3 is TGTGCCAGCAGCCCCTCGCGCAGGGCCGTAGAGACCCAGTACTTC.

The V gene is TRBV12-3 or TRBV12-4, the J gene TRBJ1-4; tentatively, D is TRBD1 (6 bases). The CDR3 has 14 amino acids. Trimming took 5 bases from V and 8 from J, leaving 15 bases between them. The CDR3 DNA reads as TGTGCCAGCAGTCTCTTGGGGGCCCGGGAAAAACTGTTTTTT. Translated: CASSLLGAREKLFF.

The sample holds many counts of this clonotype. The V gene is TRBV20-1, the J gene TRBJ2-7; tentatively, D is TRBD1 (6 bases). V lost 1 base and J 4 bases, leaving 11 bases between the germline ends. Germline V lookup: CDR1 DFQATT, CDR2 SNEGSKA (reference sequence). The CDR3 is 13 amino acids. In DNA, the CDR3 is TGCAGTGCTAGAGGGACAGTAAATTACGAGCAGTACTTC. Translated: CSARGTVNYEQYF.

This clonotype was seen ten or more times. As DNA, the CDR3 is TGTGCCAGCAGTCGGTTAGCGGGGGACTCTTCTGGGGCCAACGTCCTGACTTTC. It is translated as CASSRLAGDSSGANVLTF. The chain uses TRBV12-3 or TRBV12-4 and TRBJ2-6; 9 nucleotides align to TRBD2. The CDR3 extends over 18 amino acids. V lost 5 bases and J lost 1; bases outside the gene matches: 9.